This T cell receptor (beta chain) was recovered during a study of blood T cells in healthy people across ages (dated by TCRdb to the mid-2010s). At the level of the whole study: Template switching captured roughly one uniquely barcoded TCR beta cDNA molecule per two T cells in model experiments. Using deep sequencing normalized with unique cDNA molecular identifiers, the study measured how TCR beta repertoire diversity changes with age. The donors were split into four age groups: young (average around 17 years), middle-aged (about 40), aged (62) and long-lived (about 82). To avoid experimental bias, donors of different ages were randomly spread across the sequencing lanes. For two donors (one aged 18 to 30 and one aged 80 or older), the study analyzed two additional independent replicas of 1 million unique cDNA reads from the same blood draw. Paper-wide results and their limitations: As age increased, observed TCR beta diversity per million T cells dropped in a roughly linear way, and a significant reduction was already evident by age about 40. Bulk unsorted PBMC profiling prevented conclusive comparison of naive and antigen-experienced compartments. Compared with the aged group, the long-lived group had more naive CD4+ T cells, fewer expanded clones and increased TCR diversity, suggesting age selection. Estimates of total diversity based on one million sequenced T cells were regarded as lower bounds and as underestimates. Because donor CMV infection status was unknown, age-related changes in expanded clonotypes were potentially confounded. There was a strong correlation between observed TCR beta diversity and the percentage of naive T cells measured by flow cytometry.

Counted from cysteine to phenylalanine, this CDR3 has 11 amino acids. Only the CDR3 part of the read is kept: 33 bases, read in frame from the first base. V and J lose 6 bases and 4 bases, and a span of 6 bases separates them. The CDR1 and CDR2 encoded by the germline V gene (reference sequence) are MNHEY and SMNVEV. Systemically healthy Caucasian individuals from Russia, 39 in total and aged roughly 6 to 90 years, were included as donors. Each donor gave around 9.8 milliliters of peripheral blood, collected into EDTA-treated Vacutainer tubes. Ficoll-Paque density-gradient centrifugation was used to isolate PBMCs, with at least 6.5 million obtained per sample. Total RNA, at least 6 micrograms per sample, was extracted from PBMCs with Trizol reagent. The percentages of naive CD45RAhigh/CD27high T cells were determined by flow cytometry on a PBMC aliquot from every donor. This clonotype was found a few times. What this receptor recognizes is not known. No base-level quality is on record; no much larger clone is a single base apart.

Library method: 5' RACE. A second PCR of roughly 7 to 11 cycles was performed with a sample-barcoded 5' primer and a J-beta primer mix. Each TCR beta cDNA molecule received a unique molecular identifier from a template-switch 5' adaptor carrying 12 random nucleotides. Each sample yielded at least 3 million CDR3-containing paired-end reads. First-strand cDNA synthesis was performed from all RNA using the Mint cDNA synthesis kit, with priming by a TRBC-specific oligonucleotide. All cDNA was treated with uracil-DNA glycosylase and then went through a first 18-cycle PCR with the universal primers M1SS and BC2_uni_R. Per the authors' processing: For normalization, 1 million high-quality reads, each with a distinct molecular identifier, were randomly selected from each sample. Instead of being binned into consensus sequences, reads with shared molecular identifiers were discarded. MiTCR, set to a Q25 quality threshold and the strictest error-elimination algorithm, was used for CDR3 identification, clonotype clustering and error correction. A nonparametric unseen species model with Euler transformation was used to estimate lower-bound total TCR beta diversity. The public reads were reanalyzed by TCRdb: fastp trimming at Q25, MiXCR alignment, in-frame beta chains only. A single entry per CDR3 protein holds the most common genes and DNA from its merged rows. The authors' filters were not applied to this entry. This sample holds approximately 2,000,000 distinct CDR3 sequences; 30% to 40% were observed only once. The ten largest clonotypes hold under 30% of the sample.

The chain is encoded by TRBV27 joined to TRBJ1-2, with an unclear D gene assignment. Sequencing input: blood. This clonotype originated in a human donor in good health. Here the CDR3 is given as CASRTVYGYTF. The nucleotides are TGTGCCAGCAGGACGGTCTATGGCTACACCTTC.